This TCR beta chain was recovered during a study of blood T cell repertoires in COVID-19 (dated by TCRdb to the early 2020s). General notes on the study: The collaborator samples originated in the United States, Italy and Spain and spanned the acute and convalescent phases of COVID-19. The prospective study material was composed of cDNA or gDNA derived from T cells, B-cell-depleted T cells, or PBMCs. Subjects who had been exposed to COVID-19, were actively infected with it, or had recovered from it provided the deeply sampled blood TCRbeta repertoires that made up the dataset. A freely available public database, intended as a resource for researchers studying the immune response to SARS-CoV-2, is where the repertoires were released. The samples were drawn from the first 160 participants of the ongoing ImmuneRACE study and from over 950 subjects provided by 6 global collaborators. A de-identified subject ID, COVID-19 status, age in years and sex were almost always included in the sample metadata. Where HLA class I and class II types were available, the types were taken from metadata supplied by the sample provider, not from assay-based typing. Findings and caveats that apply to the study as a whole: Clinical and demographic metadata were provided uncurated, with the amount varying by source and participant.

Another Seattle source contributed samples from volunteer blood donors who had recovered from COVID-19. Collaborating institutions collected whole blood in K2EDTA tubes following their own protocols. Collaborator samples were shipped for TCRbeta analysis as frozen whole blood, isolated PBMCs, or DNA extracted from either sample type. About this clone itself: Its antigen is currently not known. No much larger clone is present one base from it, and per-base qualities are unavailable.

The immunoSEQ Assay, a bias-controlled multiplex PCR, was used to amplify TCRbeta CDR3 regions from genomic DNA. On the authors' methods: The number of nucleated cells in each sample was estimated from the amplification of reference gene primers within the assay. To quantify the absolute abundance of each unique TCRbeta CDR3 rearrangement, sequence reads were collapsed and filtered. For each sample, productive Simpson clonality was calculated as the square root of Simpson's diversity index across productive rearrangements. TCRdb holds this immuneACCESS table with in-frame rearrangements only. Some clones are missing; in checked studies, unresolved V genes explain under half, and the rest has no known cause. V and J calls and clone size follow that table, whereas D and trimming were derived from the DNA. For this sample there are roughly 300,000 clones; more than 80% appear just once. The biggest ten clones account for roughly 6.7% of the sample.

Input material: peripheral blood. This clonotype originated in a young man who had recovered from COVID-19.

CDR3 reads: CASSKFFRLGQETQYF. The DNA is as follows: TGTGCCAGCAGCAAATTCTTCAGACTAGGGCAAGAGACCCAGTACTTC. The chain couples TRBV21-1 to TRBJ2-5; the table calls TRBD2, which could not be checked here. TRBV21-1 represents a pseudogene. Inclusive of the bounding cysteine and phenylalanine, the CDR3 is 16 residues long. Only CDR3 DNA remains: 48 bases, in frame from the first base.